The next 12 T cell receptor beta chains were all read from a single sample in a study of cytomegalovirus exposure and HLA in healthy donors. Use of 60 Vbeta and 13 Jbeta primers characterized the PCR. Data came from immunoSEQ multiplex PCR; TCRdb stores just in-frame clones and leaves some out. The table lists about 160,000 clones. The sequencing sample was made of PBMCs. The receptors come from a woman between 55 and 75 years old in good health and CMV-seronegative.

Here the CDR3 reads CASSFTADKYGYTF. In nucleotides, the CDR3 is TGTGCCAGCAGCTTTACCGCCGACAAGTATGGCTACACCTTC. V is TRBV7-9 and J is TRBJ1-2; no definite D call. The V end was cut by 3 bases, the J end by 5 bases, with 13 bases between. The CDR3 runs 14 residues. The germline V gene has CDR1 SEHNR and CDR2 FQNEAQ (reference sequence).

The J gene is TRBJ1-2, the V gene TRBV6-5; the match to TRBD1 covers 7 bases. J gave up 3 bases and V 0 bases, and 7 bases lay outside the gene matches. The V gene's germline CDR1 is MNHEY and CDR2 SVGAGI. The CDR3 totals 16 residues. The CDR3 sequence is CASSYSAAGGYYGYTF. DNA for the CDR3: TGTGCCAGCAGTTACTCAGCGGCAGGGGGGTACTATGGCTACACCTTC.

The rearrangement uses TRBV5-1 and TRBJ2-1, with TRBD2 matching over 7 bases. Germline V gene sequence: CDR1 SGHRS, CDR2 YFSETQ. After removal of 4 bases from V and 2 bases from J, the junction contained 9 bases not matched to a gene. The CDR3 covers 16 residues. CDR3 amino acids: CASSPQASGTYNEQFF. The CDR3 region has the DNA TGCGCCAGCAGCCCCCAGGCTAGCGGCACCTACAATGAGCAGTTCTTC.

This chain connects TRBV5-4 to TRBJ2-7; TRBD1 matches 10 bases. V shed 1 base, J shed 3 bases, and the junction held 7 bases outside the gene matches. The germline gives CDR1 SGHNT, CDR2 YYREEE (reference sequence). The CDR3 loop spans 16 amino acids. The CDR3 sequence is CASSLFRWTGGYEQYF. The CDR3 DNA reads as TGTGCCAGCAGCTTGTTCCGGTGGACAGGGGGCTACGAGCAGTACTTC. Complete variable domain (other parts from reference TRBV5-4 and TRBJ2-7): ETGVTQSPTHLIKTRGQQVTLRCSSQSGHNTVSWYQQALGQGPQFIFQYYREEENGRGNFPPRFSGLQFPNYSSELNVNALELDDSALYLCASSLFRWTGGYEQYFGPGTRLTVT.

The chain has TRBV6-1 and TRBJ2-2; D possibly corresponds to TRBD1 (5 bases). Trimming removed 6 bases at V and 7 bases at J, with 9 bases between. This CDR3 has 12 amino acids. The germline CDR1 and CDR2 sequences are MNHNS and SASEGT. Here the CDR3 DNA reads TGTGCCAGCAGGTTTGACAGCGGGGAGCTGTTTTTT. Its protein product is CASRFDSGELFF.

The chain couples TRBV5-1 to TRBJ2-5; 7 nucleotides match TRBD2. The ends lost 4 bases at V and 3 bases at J; junction bases unmatched: 9. This CDR3 is 15 amino acids long. Germline values: CDR1 SGHRS, CDR2 YFSETQ. The CDR3 DNA sequence: TGCGCCAGCAGCAAAGCGCAGCGGGGTAAAGAGACCCAGTACTTC. It codes for CASSKAQRGKETQYF.

V usage is TRBV5-4 and J usage is TRBJ1-1; possible D gene TRBD1, 5 bases. Per germline, CDR1 SGHNT and CDR2 YYREEE (reference sequence). The CDR3 is 15 residues long. V dropped 0 bases and J dropped 1 base, with 10 bases sitting between them. CDR3 protein: CASSLGTPANTEAFF. CDR3 DNA: TGTGCCAGCAGCTTGGGGACACCTGCGAACACTGAAGCTTTCTTT.

The rearrangement uses TRBV27 and TRBJ2-1, with D perhaps TRBD2 (6 bases). The germline V gene encodes CDR1 MNHEY and CDR2 SMNVEV (reference sequence). This CDR3 contains 12 residues. V lost 6 bases to trimming and J lost 9 bases, with 12 bases between them. DNA for the CDR3: TGTGCCAGCAGGGGGGGAGCGATTGAGCAGTTCTTC. It encodes CASRGGAIEQFF.

The CDR3 nucleotides are TGCGCCAGCAGCTTGGACAGGGTGGAGACCCAGTACTTC. Translated: CASSLDRVETQYF. V and J are TRBV5-1 and TRBJ2-5, with D tentatively TRBD1 (6 bases). This CDR3 is 13 amino acids long. V gave up 0 bases and J gave up 5 bases, with 8 bases separating them. CDR1 and CDR2 (germline): SGHRS, YFSETQ. Looking up the rest from reference TRBV5-1 and TRBJ2-5 gives the full variable domain: KAGVTQTPRYLIKTRGQQVTLSCSPISGHRSVSWYQQTPGQGLQFLFEYFSETQRNKGNFPGRFSGRQFSNSRSEMNVSTLELGDSALYLCASSLDRVETQYFGPGTRLLVL.

V gene TRBV11-2 combines with J gene TRBJ2-5, with 11 bases identical to TRBD2. CDR1 and CDR2 (germline): SGHAT, FQNNGV. The CDR3 spans 16 residues. The V and J ends lost 4 bases and 2 bases, in that order; junction bases with no gene match: 6. The DNA of the CDR3 is TGTGCCAGCAGCTATAGCGGGAGGGCATCTCAAGAGACCCAGTACTTC. This sequence encodes CASSYSGRASQETQYF. The variable domain in full, completed from reference TRBV11-2 and TRBJ2-5, reads EAGVAQSPRYKIIEKRQSVAFWCNPISGHATLYWYQQILGQGPKLLIQFQNNGVVDDSQLPKDRFSAERLKGVDSTLKIQPAKLEDSAVYLCASSYSGRASQETQYFGPGTRLLVL.

This chain uses TRBV7-6 with TRBJ2-7; 7 bases fit TRBD1. Looked up from germline, CDR1 is SGHVS and CDR2 is FNYEAQ. Losses at the gene ends were 2 bases for V and 4 bases for J; bases not matched to a gene: 11. The CDR3 loop spans 16 amino acids. The chain's CDR3 is CASSLYGQVRQYEQYF. The CDR3 DNA follows: TGTGCCAGCAGCTTATACGGACAGGTCCGGCAATACGAGCAGTACTTC.

The J gene is TRBJ2-1, the V gene TRBV6-5, with D perhaps TRBD2 (5 bases). With 10 bases removed from V and 0 bases from J, the gap between germline ends came to 16 bases. The CDR3 covers 15 residues. Germline V lookup: CDR1 MNHEY, CDR2 SVGAGI. CDR3 sequence (DNA): TGTGCCACTCGCCCATACGCGGGCTCCTACAATGAGCAGTTCTTC. Its translation: CATRPYAGSYNEQFF.